Below are 16 T cell receptor beta chains sequenced from a single sample in a study of cytomegalovirus exposure and HLA in healthy donors. A multiplex PCR was run with 60 Vbeta primers and 13 Jbeta primers. Repertoires were generated with immunoSEQ multiplex PCR, while TCRdb's copy carries only in-frame clones and drops some. The sample lists roughly 49,000 clones; about four fifths were seen once. Sequences were obtained from PBMCs. These TCRs come from a boy aged 10-17 years in good health and CMV-seropositive.

This clone has just one count. This CDR3 is CASRGGSMNYGYTF. CDR3 in DNA: TGTGCCAGCAGGGGGGGAAGTATGAACTATGGCTACACCTTC. The chain joins TRBV7-2 to TRBJ1-2, with a tentative D call TRBD1 (5 bases). Germline V gene lookup returns CDR1 SGHTA and CDR2 FQGNSA. The V end lost 6 bases, the J end lost 2 bases, and 13 bases lay between the germline ends. This CDR3 has 14 residues.

The chain carries TRBV5-1 and TRBJ1-6; D possibly corresponds to TRBD1 (6 bases). This CDR3 region has 16 residues. In germline, CDR1 is SGHRS, CDR2 YFSETQ. V was clipped by 1 base and J by 7 bases, with 15 bases between them. The CDR3 region has the DNA TGCGCCAGCAGCTTGCAGGGGACCACAGGGAATTCACCCCTCCACTTT. This encodes CASSLQGTTGNSPLHF.

J is TRBJ2-3 and V is TRBV6-5; D is unclear. The V and J ends lost 3 bases and 0 bases respectively, with 7 bases between them. Germline V CDR1 and CDR2: MNHEY, SVGAGI. The CDR3 is 14 amino acids. For the CDR3, the DNA is TGTGCCAGCAGTTATCGCACTAGCACAGATACGCAGTATTTT. This encodes CASSYRTSTDTQYF.

This clone was found a few times. This chain connects TRBV6-1 to TRBJ1-2; D remains ambiguous. Germline V gene data show CDR1 as MNHNS and CDR2 as SASEGT. The CDR3 is 13 amino acids. Trimming stripped 1 base from V and 3 bases from J, with 6 bases between. In DNA form, the CDR3 reads TGTGCCAGCAGTGAAGTCTCAGACTATGGCTACACCTTC. Residues: CASSEVSDYGYTF.

V gene TRBV6-1 combines with J gene TRBJ2-1, with 9 bases that match TRBD1. Germline V gene lookup returns CDR1 MNHNS and CDR2 SASEGT. Germline trimming cut 9 bases from V and 4 bases from J; bases unmatched to any gene: 7. This CDR3 region has 14 residues. CDR3 nucleotides: TGTGCCAGTTACAGGGGGCCAGAGTACAATGAGCAGTTCTTC. It encodes CASYRGPEYNEQFF.

The rearrangement uses TRBV6-6 and TRBJ1-6, with no clear D. The germline gives CDR1 MNHNY, CDR2 SVGAGI (reference sequence). The CDR3 consists of 15 residues. V was trimmed by 3 bases and J by 5 bases, leaving 11 bases between them. This chain's CDR3 is CASSYVGQDNSPLHF. CDR3 in DNA: TGTGCCAGCAGTTATGTTGGGCAGGATAATTCACCCCTCCACTTT.

The chain joins TRBV7-2 to TRBJ2-7; TRBD2 matches at 11 bases. This CDR3 region has 17 residues. From germline, CDR1 is SGHTA and CDR2 FQGNSA. V shed 0 bases, J shed 0 bases, and the junction held 4 bases outside the gene matches. The CDR3 bases are TGTGCCAGCAGCTTAGCGGCGACTAGCGGGACCTCCTACGAGCAGTACTTC. Translating it yields CASSLAATSGTSYEQYF. The full variable domain, completed using reference TRBV7-2 and TRBJ2-7, is GAGVSQSPSNKVTEKGKDVELRCDPISGHTALYWYRQSLGQGLEFLIYFQGNSAPDKSGLPSDRFSAERTGGSVSTLTIQRTQQEDSAVYLCASSLAATSGTSYEQYFGPGTRLTVT.

The chain recombines TRBV7-9 with TRBJ1-4; TRBD1 matches at 7 bases. J lost 6 bases, V lost 5 bases, and 9 bases had no gene match. Germline CDR1 is SEHNR and CDR2 is FQNEAQ (reference sequence). This CDR3 has 15 amino acids. The CDR3 bases are TGTGCCAGCAGCAACCCGCGACAGGGTTATGAAAAACTGTTTTTT. It is translated as CASSNPRQGYEKLFF.

This clone was observed once. The chain couples TRBV4-1 to TRBJ2-7, with D possibly matching TRBD1 (6 bases). This CDR3 spans 15 amino acids. V lost 2 bases, J lost 2 bases, and 13 bases lay in between. CDR1 and CDR2 from the germline V gene are MGHRA and YSYEKL. The CDR3 coding sequence is TGCGCCAGCAGCCAAAACCGGGACACCGCCTACGAGCAGTACTTC. Translating it yields CASSQNRDTAYEQYF.

This clone has just a few counts. This chain connects TRBV11-2 to TRBJ1-5, with 9 bases matching TRBD1. Germline V lookup: CDR1 SGHAT, CDR2 FQNNGV. The CDR3 is 13 residues long. The V segment lost 5 bases and the J segment 5 bases; nucleotides outside the gene matches: 1. CDR3: CASSRDRDQPQHF. The DNA for the CDR3 is TGTGCCAGCAGCCGGGACAGGGATCAGCCCCAGCATTTT.

The CDR3 loop is CASSFGGGGEQPQHF. In DNA, the CDR3 is TGTGCCAGCAGTTTTGGAGGGGGGGGAGAACAGCCCCAGCATTTT. J is TRBJ1-5 and V is TRBV27; the D gene is possibly TRBD1 (6 bases). This CDR3 region has 15 residues. The V and J ends lost 3 bases and 7 bases respectively, with 16 bases between them. CDR1 and CDR2 from the germline V gene are MNHEY and SMNVEV (reference sequence).

Worth noting for this clone: A read error may produce the germline difference seen at one junction end. V and J are TRBV7-9 and TRBJ2-7, with a tentative D call TRBD2 (5 bases). The germline V gene encodes CDR1 SEHNR and CDR2 FQNEAQ (reference sequence). This CDR3 comprises 16 residues. This CDR3 is CSSSLGFGTRAHEQYF. The DNA for the CDR3 is TGTTCCAGCAGCTTAGGATTCGGTACTAGGGCTCACGAGCAGTACTTC.

This rearrangement joins TRBV9 to TRBJ1-2; D remains unclear. Germline V gives CDR1 SGDLS, CDR2 YYNGEE. V was cut by 3 bases and J by 6 bases, with 6 bases left in between. This CDR3 spans 11 amino acids. In nucleotides, the CDR3 is TGTGCCAGCAGCGCCTCTAATGGCTACACCTTC. Translation gives CASSASNGYTF.

Note on this clone: At one boundary the junction diverges from the germline segment, which might be a read error. The V call is TRBV7-7, the J call TRBJ2-2, with TRBD2 matching over 13 bases. Germline V gene lookup returns CDR1 SSHAT and CDR2 FNYEAQ (reference sequence). This CDR3 contains 20 residues. CDR3 nucleotides: TGTGCTAGCAGCCATAGGACTAGCGGGGGCCCCGGGTCGAACACCGGGGAGCTGTTTTTT. It encodes CASSHRTSGGPGSNTGELFF.

The rearrangement joins TRBV9 to TRBJ1-2; D may be TRBD1 (5 bases). Germline CDR1 and CDR2: SGDLS and YYNGEE. The germline V and J ends were trimmed by 4 bases and 5 bases, with 18 bases remaining between them. The CDR3 runs 15 residues. The CDR3, as DNA: TGTGCCAGCAGCCCCTCCTTGGGGCCCCTATATGGCTACACCTTC. Protein sequence: CASSPSLGPLYGYTF.

The rearrangement links TRBV29-1 to TRBJ2-1, with TRBD1 matching over 7 bases. V lost 4 bases to trimming and J lost 5 bases; unmatched junction nucleotides: 11. CDR1 is SQVTM and CDR2 is ANQGSEA in the germline V gene. This CDR3 is built from 15 residues. CDR3 in amino acids: CSVVTSAGGNNEQFF. For the CDR3, the DNA is TGCAGCGTTGTCACGTCCGCAGGGGGTAACAATGAGCAGTTCTTC.